This T cell receptor beta chain was sequenced in a study of T cell responses to AZD1222 COVID-19 vaccine. Study results and caveats: The donors showed a predominance of white British ancestry and of females, with possible underestimation of clonal diversity. The CD4 TCRs associated with vaccination extended across spike and predominated at 160-218 and 743-854.

Remarks on this clone: The antigen is undetermined.

TCRdb's table, derived via immunoSEQ multiplex PCR, lists solely in-frame clones and lacks some. The sample yields 200,000 or so clones, 80% to 90% seen once. This receptor was identified in an adult in good health. This specimen was peripheral blood, taken on day 0 of MenACWY control vaccination.

The CDR3 loop reads CASSLWGARGEQYF. As DNA, the CDR3 is TGTGCCAGCAGCTTATGGGGGGCGCGGGGCGAGCAGTACTTC. The genes are TRBV5-4 and TRBJ2-7, with D possibly called TRBD1 or TRBD2 (6 bases each). Per the germline V gene, CDR1 is SGHNT and CDR2 is YYREEE (reference sequence). The CDR3 sequence is 14 residues long. Trimming removed 2 bases from V and 6 bases from J, with 15 bases in between.